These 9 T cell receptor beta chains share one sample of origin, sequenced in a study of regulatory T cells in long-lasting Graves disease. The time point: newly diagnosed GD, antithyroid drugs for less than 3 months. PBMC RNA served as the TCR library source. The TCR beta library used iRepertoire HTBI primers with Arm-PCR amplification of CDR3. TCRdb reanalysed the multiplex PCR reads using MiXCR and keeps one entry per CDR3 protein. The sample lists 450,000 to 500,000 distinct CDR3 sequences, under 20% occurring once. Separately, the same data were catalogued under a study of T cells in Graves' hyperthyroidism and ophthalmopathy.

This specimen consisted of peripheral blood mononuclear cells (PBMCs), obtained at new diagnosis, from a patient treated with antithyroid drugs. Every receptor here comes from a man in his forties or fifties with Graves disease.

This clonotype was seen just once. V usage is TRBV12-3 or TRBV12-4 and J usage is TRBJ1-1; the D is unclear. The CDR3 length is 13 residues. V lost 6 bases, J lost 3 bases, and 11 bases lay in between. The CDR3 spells CASRTLRDTEAFF. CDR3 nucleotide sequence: TGTGCCAGCAGAACACTCCGGGACACTGAAGCTTTCTTT.

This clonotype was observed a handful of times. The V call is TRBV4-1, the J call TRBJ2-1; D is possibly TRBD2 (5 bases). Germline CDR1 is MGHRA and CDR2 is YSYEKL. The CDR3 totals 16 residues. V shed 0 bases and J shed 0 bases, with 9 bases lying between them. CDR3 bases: TGCGCCAGCAGCCAAGAGGACTTGAGCTCCTACAATGAGCAGTTCTTC. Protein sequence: CASSQEDLSSYNEQFF.

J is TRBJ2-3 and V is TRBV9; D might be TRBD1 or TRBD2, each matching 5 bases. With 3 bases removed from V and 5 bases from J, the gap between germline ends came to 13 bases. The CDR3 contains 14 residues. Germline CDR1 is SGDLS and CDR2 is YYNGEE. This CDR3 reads CASSGLGAGDTQYF. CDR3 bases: TGTGCCAGCAGCGGCCTCGGGGCAGGAGATACGCAGTATTTT. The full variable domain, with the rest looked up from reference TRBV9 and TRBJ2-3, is DSGVTQTPKHLITATGQRVTLRCSPRSGDLSVYWYQQSLDQGLQFLIQYYNGEERAKGNILERFSAQQFPDLHSELNLSSLELGDSALYFCASSGLGAGDTQYFGPGTRLTVL.

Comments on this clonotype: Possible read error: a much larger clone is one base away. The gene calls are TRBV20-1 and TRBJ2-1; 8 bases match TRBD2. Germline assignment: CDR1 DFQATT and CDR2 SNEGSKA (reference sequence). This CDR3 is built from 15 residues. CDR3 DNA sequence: TGCAGTGCTAGAGAAAGAGCGGGAGTCGTCAATGGGCAGTTCTTC. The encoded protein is CSARERAGVVNGQFF.

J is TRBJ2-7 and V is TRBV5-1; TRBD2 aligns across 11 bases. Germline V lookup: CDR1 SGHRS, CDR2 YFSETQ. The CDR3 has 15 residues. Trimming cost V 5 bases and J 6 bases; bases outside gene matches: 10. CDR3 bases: TGCGCCAGCAGAACTACTAGCGGGAGCGTCTCCGAGCAGTACTTC. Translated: CASRTTSGSVSEQYF.

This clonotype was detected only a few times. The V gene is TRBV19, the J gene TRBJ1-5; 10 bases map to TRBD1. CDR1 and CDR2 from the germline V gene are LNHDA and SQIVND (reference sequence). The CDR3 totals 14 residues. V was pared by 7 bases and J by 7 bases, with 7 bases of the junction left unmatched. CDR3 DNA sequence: TGTGCCAGTATGCGGGACAGGGGACTCCAGCCCCAGCATTTT. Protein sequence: CASMRDRGLQPQHF.

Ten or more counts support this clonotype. CDR3 nucleotides: TGTGCCTGGAGTGATCGGACAGAAGCTTTCTTT. Protein sequence: CAWSDRTEAFF. The chain couples TRBV30 to TRBJ1-1; a possible D gene is TRBD1 (5 bases). Looked up from germline, CDR1 is GTSNPN and CDR2 is SVGIG (reference sequence). V was cut by 1 base and J by 8 bases, with 8 bases left in between. The CDR3 runs 11 residues.

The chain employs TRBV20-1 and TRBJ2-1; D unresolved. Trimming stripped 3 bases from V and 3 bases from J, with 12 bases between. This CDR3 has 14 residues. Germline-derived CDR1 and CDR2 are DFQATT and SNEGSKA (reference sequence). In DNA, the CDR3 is TGCAGTGCTAGGCGGCCAGCTAACTACAATGAGCAGTTCTTC. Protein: CSARRPANYNEQFF.

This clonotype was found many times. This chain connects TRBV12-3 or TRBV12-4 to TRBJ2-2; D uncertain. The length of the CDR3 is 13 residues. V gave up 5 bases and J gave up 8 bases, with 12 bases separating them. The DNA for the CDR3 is TGTGCCAGCAGTCCATCCCCTTGGGGGGAGCTGTTTTTT. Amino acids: CASSPSPWGELFF.